This T cell receptor beta chain derives from a study of human T cells and chemical hapten exposure. This CDR3 has 14 amino acids. Germline CDR1 is MNHEY and CDR2 is SVGEGT. V was shortened by 3 bases and J by 0 bases, with 8 bases between the two germline ends. The sample's time point: patch test 1, 2 weeks after DPC sensitization. Stated treatment: therapeutic diphenylcyclopropenone sensitization with weekly scalp DPC. The study used a library that attached unique molecular identifiers to individual cDNA molecules. TCRdb reanalysed the RACE reads using MiXCR and keeps one entry per CDR3 protein. Counted here are a few hundred thousand distinct CDR3 sequences, approximately 4.4% occurring once; the ten biggest clones make up about 2.2%.

This receptor was obtained from a woman in her fifties or sixties with alopecia areata. Some clones in this sample may be carry-over from other donors' samples. The specimen comprised whole blood, sampled in connection with sensitization to the hapten diphenylcyclopropenone (DPC). The rearrangement joins TRBV6-2 or TRBV6-3 to TRBJ1-1, with D hard to call. CDR3 loop: CASSYTEMNTEAFF. The CDR3 DNA reads TGTGCCAGCAGTTATACAGAAATGAACACTGAAGCTTTCTTT.